The source of this TCR beta chain is a study of T cell changes during pregnancy in multiple sclerosis. Here immunoSEQ multiplex PCR was the method, and the copy in TCRdb shows in-frame clones only, minus some. The repertoire holds roughly 40,000 clones, around 92% seen once, with about 0.33% in the top ten. The sequenced sample was CD4+ T cells from peripheral blood mononuclear cells, obtained after pregnancy. This sequence was found in a female donor with multiple sclerosis, enrolled in a pregnancy study.

The CDR3 bases are TGCGCCAGCAGCCCGCACTTACAGGGGGCGCTCGGAACCTACGAGCAGTACTTC. It codes for CASSPHLQGALGTYEQYF. V gene TRBV4-1 combines with J gene TRBJ2-7; 9 bases are shared with TRBD1. This CDR3 has 18 residues. The V segment lost 4 bases and the J segment 2 bases; nucleotides outside the gene matches: 15. Per germline, CDR1 MGHRA and CDR2 YSYEKL.